Listed below are T cell receptor beta chains from one sample, sequenced in a study of CD8+ T cells in alopecia areata. The repertoire was sequenced with immunoSEQ multiplex PCR; TCRdb's copy has only in-frame clones and lacks some. Of more than 110,000 clones in the sample, 54% were seen once. The sample here was CD8+ T cells sorted from blood, taken at week 4, from a patient treated with tofacitinib. These TCRs come from a human donor with alopecia areata. Both conserved end residues are part of each CDR3.

CDR3 length: 16; V gene: TRBV29-1; J gene: TRBJ1-4; CDR3 protein: CSAAPGPRGLNEKLFF
CDR3 length: 12; V gene: TRBV30; J gene: TRBJ1-3; CDR3 protein: CAWSLVGNTIYF
CDR3 length: 17; V gene: TRBV7-9; J gene: TRBJ2-3; CDR3 protein: CASSSTTGPLGTDTQYF
CDR3 length: 16; V gene: TRBV6-6; J gene: TRBJ2-5; CDR3 protein: CASSYGLAGGEETQYF
CDR3 length: 15; V gene: TRBV5-6; J gene: TRBJ2-1; CDR3 protein: CASSLGGFGRSEQFF
CDR3 length: 12; V gene: TRBV7-6; J gene: TRBJ2-2; CDR3 protein: CASSLPLGELFF
CDR3 length: 17; V gene: TRBV7-8; J gene: TRBJ2-7; CDR3 protein: CASSPGLAGASPYEQYF
CDR3 length: 12; V gene: TRBV7-9; J gene: TRBJ2-7; CDR3 protein: CASSTASYEQYF
CDR3 length: 14; V gene: TRBV7-2; J gene: TRBJ1-2; CDR3 protein: CASSPHSADYGYTF
CDR3 length: 13; V gene: TRBV6-5; J gene: TRBJ1-1; CDR3 protein: CASRPRGSTEAFF
CDR3 length: 14; V gene: TRBV4-2; J gene: TRBJ2-7; CDR3 protein: CASSHLGGLGEQYF
CDR3 length: 15; V gene: TRBV7-9; J gene: TRBJ2-5; CDR3 protein: CASSPRTGPQETQYF